This T cell receptor (beta chain) derives from a study of cytomegalovirus exposure and HLA in healthy donors. Background on the study: The 110 or so validation repertoires were produced on the same platform as the roughly 700 repertoires of the first cohort. This was reported in a later analysis.

The donors belonged to the approximately 120-subject validation cohort, separate from the roughly 720-subject first cohort. Regarding this clone: Its cognate antigen is unknown.

General observations from the study: Cytomegalovirus-associated TCR beta chains were listed, numbering 164. Subsequent analysis of the approximately 110 validation repertoires found a tendency for first-cohort TCR clusters to co-occur.

Clones were read by immunoSEQ multiplex PCR, and TCRdb kept only the in-frame ones, dropping some. In the table there are around 75,000 clones, 70% to 90% of which are singletons. The TCR sequence derives from a young man in good health and CMV-seronegative. The sequenced sample consisted of PBMCs.

The chain's CDR3 is CASRLTATNEKLFF. The CDR3 nucleotides read TGTGCCAGCAGGTTAACGGCAACTAATGAAAAACTGTTTTTT. The rearrangement links TRBV7-6 to TRBJ1-4; no clear D. CDR1 and CDR2 from the germline V gene are SGHVS and FNYEAQ. V shed 6 bases and J shed 0 bases, with 8 bases lying between them. This CDR3 is built from 14 residues.